This T cell receptor beta chain comes out of a study of blood T cell repertoires in COVID-19. Turning to the study itself: COVID-19 samples, acute and convalescent, were from the United States, Italy and Spain. The analysed material was cDNA or gDNA that came from T cells, B-cell-depleted T cells, or PBMCs.

Methods used by the authors: The assay estimated nucleated cells by amplifying reference gene primers. This table comes from immunoSEQ multiplex PCR, and its TCRdb copy is limited to in-frame clones, with some not included. Clonal size and the V and J genes are those of that table, whereas D and trimming came from the DNA. The sample lists approximately 130,000 clones, 75% to 90% occurring once. Trimming pared 2 bases from V and 0 bases from J, leaving 17 bases between. CDR3 length equals 18 residues. The germline V gene encodes CDR1 SGHTA and CDR2 FQGNSA. The TCR originated in a human donor in a cohort sampled during active COVID-19. The material sequenced was peripheral blood. The rearrangement uses TRBV7-2 and TRBJ1-5; tentatively, D is TRBD1 (6 bases). The CDR3 DNA sequence: TGTGCCAGCAGCTTAACAGGGACGGCTAGGGTTAGCAATCAGCCCCAGCATTTT. Translating gives CASSLTGTARVSNQPQHF.